A selection of T cell receptor beta chains follows, all from one sample in a study of cytomegalovirus exposure and HLA in healthy donors. Profiled with immunoSEQ multiplex PCR; TCRdb holds only in-frame clones, not every one. This repertoire includes approximately 38,000 clones. The source material was PBMCs. The receptors here all came from a man aged 30-40 years in good health and CMV-seronegative. Each CDR3 is given with its conserved first and last residue. The D gene is left open where the match is weak.

CDR3: CASGQLFGTGNTEAFF
DNA: TGTGCCAGTGGGCAACTGTTCGGGACAGGGAACACTGAAGCTTTCTTT
J: TRBJ1-1
V: TRBV19
D: TRBD1

CDR3: CASSNPGGYQPQHF
DNA: TGTGCCAGTAGTAATCCCGGCGGGTATCAGCCCCAGCATTTT
J: TRBJ1-5
V: TRBV19
D: NA

CDR3: CASSQGDRSNTEAFF
DNA: TGCGCCAGCAGCCAAGGGGACAGATCGAACACTGAAGCTTTCTTT
J: TRBJ1-1
V: TRBV4-1
D: TRBD1

CDR3: CASSSGENTDNEQFF
DNA: TGTGCCAGCAGTTCTGGCGAGAATACAGACAATGAGCAGTTCTTC
J: TRBJ2-1
V: TRBV6-9
D: NA

CDR3: CASSLLDARGGYTF
DNA: TGCGCCAGCAGCTTGCTCGACGCGCGGGGTGGCTACACCTTC
J: TRBJ1-2
V: TRBV5-1
D: NA

CDR3: CSALGGLRPYEQYF
DNA: TGCAGCGCCCTAGGTGGTCTGAGACCTTACGAGCAGTACTTC
J: TRBJ2-7
V: TRBV29-1
D: NA

CDR3: CASSYSLDGDRHYGYTF
DNA: TGTGCCAGCAGTTACTCTTTGGACGGGGATAGGCACTATGGCTACACCTTC
J: TRBJ1-2
V: TRBV6-7
D: NA

CDR3: CSALGPTEAFF
DNA: TGCAGTGCCCTGGGGCCCACTGAAGCTTTCTTT
J: TRBJ1-1
V: TRBV20-1
D: NA

CDR3: CASSPDPRLAGETKNIQYF
DNA: TGTGCCAGCAGCCCTGACCCGCGGCTAGCGGGAGAGACCAAAAACATTCAGTACTTC
J: TRBJ2-4
V: TRBV7-2
D: TRBD2

CDR3: CASSQVSIRGGGADTQYF
DNA: TGCGCCAGCAGCCAAGTCTCCATTAGGGGAGGGGGTGCGGATACGCAGTATTTT
J: TRBJ2-3
V: TRBV4-1
D: NA

CDR3: CASSTGTTDQGYNEQFF
DNA: TGTGCCAGCAGCACCGGCACCACGGACCAGGGGTACAATGAGCAGTTCTTC
J: TRBJ2-1
V: TRBV4-2
D: NA

CDR3: CASSLTGDGNQPQHF
DNA: TGTGCCAGCAGTCTCACAGGGGACGGCAATCAGCCCCAGCATTTT
J: TRBJ1-5
V: TRBV6-6
D: TRBD1

CDR3: CASSQEVRGRSDTQYF
DNA: TGTGCCAGCAGCCAAGAGGTTCGCGGGAGATCAGATACGCAGTATTTT
J: TRBJ2-3
V: TRBV4-2
D: TRBD2

CDR3: CASSLALGGGRAGHNEQFF
DNA: TGTGCCAGCAGCTTAGCCCTGGGCGGTGGGAGGGCCGGGCACAATGAGCAGTTCTTC
J: TRBJ2-1
V: TRBV7-2
D: TRBD2

CDR3: CASNTVYNSPLHF
DNA: TGTGCCAGTAACACCGTATATAATTCACCCCTCCACTTT
J: TRBJ1-6
V: TRBV19
D: NA

CDR3: CAWADSALQPQHF
DNA: TGTGCCTGGGCAGACAGCGCACTTCAGCCCCAGCATTTT
J: TRBJ1-5
V: TRBV30
D: NA

CDR3: CASSLAPAGGETGNTIYF
DNA: TGCGCCAGCAGCTTGGCCCCGGCAGGGGGCGAAACTGGAAACACCATATATTTT
J: TRBJ1-3
V: TRBV5-1
D: TRBD1

CDR3: CASSIASGPSYEQYF
DNA: TGTGCCAGTAGTATCGCTAGCGGACCCTCCTACGAGCAGTACTTC
J: TRBJ2-7
V: TRBV19
D: TRBD2

CDR3: CASRPSPGGQTEAFF
DNA: TGTGCCAGTAGACCTTCACCGGGGGGTCAGACTGAAGCTTTCTTT
J: TRBJ1-1
V: TRBV19
D: NA

CDR3: CASSFGDRLSNTF
DNA: TGTGCCAGCAGCTTCGGGGACAGGTTGAGTAACACCTTC
J: TRBJ1-2
V: TRBV5-4
D: TRBD1

CDR3: CASSLISTGAYNEQFF
DNA: TGTGCCAGCAGCTTAATATCTACGGGAGCCTACAATGAGCAGTTCTTC
J: TRBJ2-1
V: TRBV7-3
D: NA

CDR3: CAWSVRGGAGNTIYF
DNA: TGTGCCTGGAGTGTACGCGGGGGCGCTGGAAACACCATATATTTT
J: TRBJ1-3
V: TRBV30
D: NA

CDR3: CASSNGGLAGDEQYF
DNA: TGTGCCAGCAGCAATGGGGGACTAGCGGGAGATGAGCAGTACTTC
J: TRBJ2-5
V: TRBV5-4
D: TRBD2

CDR3: CASRRGGTSYEQYF
DNA: TGTGCCAGCAGAAGGGGGGGGACCTCCTACGAGCAGTACTTC
J: TRBJ2-7
V: TRBV13
D: NA

CDR3: CAISGTGDGAFF
DNA: TGTGCCATCAGTGGGACAGGGGACGGGGCTTTCTTT
J: TRBJ1-1
V: TRBV10-3
D: TRBD1

CDR3: CASSTGTTNTGELFF
DNA: TGCGCCAGCAGCACCGGGACAACGAACACCGGGGAGCTGTTTTTT
J: TRBJ2-2
V: TRBV5-1
D: NA

CDR3: CASSLRGQGLNTEAFF
DNA: TGTGCCAGCAGCCTTCGGGGACAGGGGTTGAACACTGAAGCTTTCTTT
J: TRBJ1-1
V: TRBV7-3
D: TRBD1

CDR3: CTSRQFFSYEQYF
DNA: TGCACCAGCAGACAGTTCTTTTCCTACGAGCAGTACTTC
J: TRBJ2-7
V: TRBV1
D: NA

CDR3: CASSWTVNTEAFF
DNA: TGTGCCAGCAGCTGGACAGTGAACACTGAAGCTTTCTTT
J: TRBJ1-1
V: TRBV7-9
D: NA

CDR3: CASSQLRTGTTGELFF
DNA: TGCGCCAGCAGCCAACTCCGGACAGGGACCACCGGGGAGCTGTTTTTT
J: TRBJ2-2
V: TRBV4-3
D: TRBD1

CDR3: CSVGGVGETQYF
DNA: TGCAGCGTTGGGGGGGTGGGTGAGACCCAGTACTTC
J: TRBJ2-5
V: TRBV29-1
D: NA

CDR3: CASNRGDTEAFF
DNA: TGTGCCAGCAACCGGGGGGACACTGAAGCTTTCTTT
J: TRBJ1-1
V: TRBV6-1
D: NA

CDR3: CSVEDRRGGANVLTF
DNA: TGCAGCGTTGAAGATCGCAGAGGAGGGGCCAACGTCCTGACTTTC
J: TRBJ2-6
V: TRBV29-1
D: NA

CDR3: CASSVGSGGPLVF
DNA: TGTGCCAGCAGCGTAGGTAGCGGGGGTCCTCTCGTCTTC
J: TRBJ2-1
V: TRBV9
D: TRBD2

CDR3: CASSEQGNSYEQYF
DNA: TGTGCCAGCAGTGAACAGGGGAACTCCTACGAGCAGTACTTC
J: TRBJ2-7
V: TRBV2
D: NA

CDR3: CASSFGTGAYEQYF
DNA: TGCGCCAGCAGCTTCGGGACAGGGGCCTACGAGCAGTACTTC
J: TRBJ2-7
V: TRBV5-1
D: TRBD1

CDR3: CASSYGAGGYQETQYF
DNA: TGTGCCAGCAGTTACGGAGCGGGAGGCTACCAAGAGACCCAGTACTTC
J: TRBJ2-5
V: TRBV6-6
D: TRBD2

CDR3: CASSSGRGLANTEAFF
DNA: TGCGCCAGCAGCTCCGGGAGGGGGCTCGCGAACACTGAAGCTTTCTTT
J: TRBJ1-1
V: TRBV5-1
D: TRBD1

CDR3: CASSHPFRDSLDTQYF
DNA: TGCGCCAGCAGCCATCCGTTTCGGGACAGCCTTGATACGCAGTATTTT
J: TRBJ2-3
V: TRBV4-1
D: TRBD1

CDR3: CASSLPSGGGTEAFF
DNA: TGTGCCAGCTCATTGCCTTCAGGGGGAGGAACTGAAGCTTTCTTT
J: TRBJ1-1
V: TRBV18
D: TRBD1

CDR3: CATSRSGYEQYF
DNA: TGTGCCACCAGCAGATCGGGTTACGAGCAGTACTTC
J: TRBJ2-7
V: TRBV15
D: NA

CDR3: CAWSAQTYEQYF
DNA: TGTGCCTGGAGTGCCCAAACCTACGAGCAGTACTTC
J: TRBJ2-7
V: TRBV30
D: NA